The 21 T cell receptor beta chains below were found in one sample sequenced in a study of shared clonotypes between healthy human individuals. Using immunoSEQ multiplex PCR, the repertoire was profiled, and TCRdb retains in-frame clones only, with some absent. The sample contains some 200,000 clones, approximately 65% of which appear only once. Material for sequencing was memory CD4+ T cells sorted from blood. As to subset: CD45RA-negative fraction. These TCRs come from a man aged 25 to 45 in good health.

There are a few counts of this clone. The V and J genes are TRBV19 and TRBJ1-5, with no clear D. Germline values: CDR1 LNHDA, CDR2 SQIVND (reference sequence). The CDR3 sequence is 14 residues long. V was trimmed by 6 bases and J by 5 bases, leaving 14 bases between them. DNA of the CDR3: TGTGCCAGTAGGCTAAACGTACCCGATCAGCCCCAGCATTTT. This gives the protein CASRLNVPDQPQHF. The whole variable domain, filled in from reference TRBV19 and TRBJ1-5, reads DGGITQSPKYLFRKEGQNVTLSCEQNLNHDAMYWYRQDPGQGLRLIYYSQIVNDFQKGDIAEGYSVSREKKESFPLTVTSAQKNPTAFYLCASRLNVPDQPQHFGDGTRLSIL.

The sample holds one count of this clone. The chain has TRBV5-1 and TRBJ2-2; TRBD2 is a possible D gene (5 bases). CDR3 length: 16 amino acids. Deletions cut 0 bases from V and 2 bases from J, with 11 bases between. Germline V gives CDR1 SGHRS, CDR2 YFSETQ. The CDR3 DNA reads TGCGCCAGCAGCTTGGGGCAGAGCGGAAACACCGGGGAGCTGTTTTTT. Encoded protein: CASSLGQSGNTGELFF.

The chain links TRBV6-1 to TRBJ2-7; 8 bases are shared with TRBD1. CDR1 and CDR2 (germline): MNHNS, SASEGT. Unmatched junction bases numbered 6, after V lost 2 bases and J lost 6 bases. This CDR3 region has 14 residues. The CDR3 is CASSEQPGGFEQYF. CDR3 DNA sequence: TGTGCCAGCAGTGAACAACCAGGGGGCTTCGAGCAGTACTTC.

This chain connects TRBV28 to TRBJ2-5; tentatively, D is TRBD1 (6 bases). Germline V gene sequence: CDR1 MDHEN, CDR2 SYDVKM. V gave up 1 base and J gave up 7 bases, with 7 bases separating them. The CDR3 sequence is 12 residues long. CDR3 nucleotides: TGTGCCAGCAGTTTATTAGGGGGGACCCAGTACTTC. Translated: CASSLLGGTQYF.

The chain is built from TRBV19 and TRBJ1-5, with a possible D match to TRBD1 (5 bases). This CDR3 is 16 amino acids long. The V gene's germline CDR1 is LNHDA and CDR2 SQIVND (reference sequence). Trimming removed 5 bases at V and 2 bases at J, with 16 bases between. CDR3 nucleotides: TGTGCCAGTAGTCCCATCAGGGAGTTTGGCAATCAGCCCCAGCATTTT. Translated: CASSPIREFGNQPQHF.

The chain is built from TRBV28 and TRBJ2-1; D assignment may be TRBD1 or TRBD2 (7 bases each). CDR1 and CDR2 (germline): MDHEN, SYDVKM. The CDR3 is 17 amino acids. V was pared by 2 bases and J by 4 bases, with 18 bases between. CDR3 DNA sequence: TGTGCCAGCAGTTTAGGGGGGGGACAGAATAAATACAATGAGCAGTTCTTC. Encoded protein: CASSLGGGQNKYNEQFF.

The chain links TRBV27 to TRBJ2-2, with 7 bases identical to TRBD1. Trimming cost V 6 bases and J 6 bases; bases outside gene matches: 7. The CDR3 runs to 14 residues. CDR1 and CDR2 (germline): MNHEY, SMNVEV (reference sequence). DNA of the CDR3: TGTGCCAGCAGAACCAGGGGGAGCGCCGGGGAGCTGTTTTTT. Amino acid sequence: CASRTRGSAGELFF.

This chain links TRBV10-2 with TRBJ2-3, with 16 bases aligning to TRBD2. Germline V lookup: CDR1 WSHSY, CDR2 SAAADI. The CDR3 contains 19 residues. V was clipped by 5 bases and J by 2 bases; unmatched bases: 10. This CDR3 is CASSSRPGLAGGPTDTQYF. The CDR3 region has the DNA TGCGCCAGCAGTTCTCGTCCGGGACTAGCGGGAGGGCCCACAGATACGCAGTATTTT.

The rearrangement uses TRBV2 and TRBJ2-2; 7 bases agree with TRBD2. The CDR3 length is 15 residues. The junction had 12 bases not matched to a gene; V was cut back by 9 bases and J by 5 bases. From germline, CDR1 is SNHLY and CDR2 FYNNEI. The CDR3 loop reads CASTSAGVGTGELFF. The CDR3 DNA reads TGTGCCAGTACGTCTGCGGGAGTTGGGACCGGGGAGCTGTTTTTT. The entire variable domain, with the rest obtained from reference TRBV2 and TRBJ2-2, is as follows: EPEVTQTPSHQVTQMGQEVILRCVPISNHLYFYWYRQILGQKVEFLVSFYNNEISEKSEIFDDQFSVERPDGSNFTLKIRSTKLEDSAMYFCASTSAGVGTGELFFGEGSRLTVL.

This clone has at least ten counts. This chain uses TRBV7-8 with TRBJ2-6; D is perhaps TRBD2 (5 bases). CDR1 is SGHVS and CDR2 is FQNEAQ in the germline V gene. V was trimmed by 1 base and J by 3 bases, leaving 13 bases between them. The CDR3 is 17 amino acids. Here the CDR3 reads CASSLGGRSLGANVLTF. Written as DNA, the CDR3 is TGTGCCAGCAGCTTAGGAGGGCGGTCCCTTGGGGCCAACGTCCTGACTTTC.

This sequence joins TRBV6-1 and TRBJ2-3; D is ambiguous. Trimming pared 5 bases from V and 3 bases from J, leaving 3 bases between. CDR3 length: 11 amino acids. In germline, CDR1 is MNHNS, CDR2 SASEGT. In DNA form, the CDR3 reads TGTGCCAGCAGTTTGACAGATACGCAGTATTTT. Translating it yields CASSLTDTQYF.

This sequence joins TRBV6-1 and TRBJ2-3, with a tentative D call TRBD1 (6 bases). V dropped 3 bases and J dropped 5 bases, with 12 bases sitting between them. The germline V gene has CDR1 MNHNS and CDR2 SASEGT. The CDR3 totals 14 residues. This chain's CDR3 is CASSDPRRGDTQYF. CDR3 DNA: TGTGCCAGCAGTGATCCCCGCAGGGGAGATACGCAGTATTTT.

This clone has only one observation. The genes are TRBV5-4 and TRBJ1-4; D unclear. Per the germline V gene, CDR1 is SGHNT and CDR2 is YYREEE (reference sequence). With 1 base removed from V and 2 bases from J, the gap between germline ends came to 9 bases. This CDR3 has 15 amino acids. The CDR3 DNA follows: TGTGCCAGCAGCTTGATCGGAGGGACTAATGAAAAACTGTTTTTT. As protein: CASSLIGGTNEKLFF.

This chain links TRBV28 with TRBJ1-4; possible D gene TRBD1, 5 bases. V gave up 5 bases and J gave up 7 bases, with 17 bases separating them. CDR3 length equals 15 residues. CDR1 and CDR2 (germline): MDHEN, SYDVKM. The DNA of the CDR3 is TGTGCCAGCAGTCCTTCTGGGACCCGGCGTGAAAAACTGTTTTTT. The encoded protein is CASSPSGTRREKLFF.

The table lists this clone with a few counts. The V and J genes are TRBV5-4 and TRBJ2-1, with D possibly matching TRBD1 (5 bases). The CDR3 covers 14 residues. Germline V gives CDR1 SGHNT, CDR2 YYREEE (reference sequence). The V and J ends lost 2 bases and 14 bases respectively, with 20 bases between them. The CDR3 nucleotides read TGTGCCAGCAGCTTTTCTCGAGGACACCTTGGAGAGTTCTTC. Translating gives CASSFSRGHLGEFF.

This clone was observed a handful of times. The chain uses TRBV18 and TRBJ2-7; the D gene is possibly TRBD1 (6 bases). The CDR3 is 12 residues long. Trimming removed 6 bases from V and 6 bases from J, with 12 bases in between. Germline assignment: CDR1 KGHSH and CDR2 LQKENI. The CDR3 nucleotides are TGTGCCAGCTCGCCTCAGGGGCGCGAGCAGTACTTC. Translating gives CASSPQGREQYF.

The CDR3 DNA reads TGTGCCAGCAGTTACTCGGCAGGGTCCCACTATGGCTACACCTTC. Residues: CASSYSAGSHYGYTF. The gene calls are TRBV6-6 and TRBJ1-2, with D maybe TRBD1 (5 bases). The CDR3 is 15 residues long. With 0 bases removed from V and 3 bases from J, the gap between germline ends came to 11 bases. Per germline, CDR1 MNHNY and CDR2 SVGAGI (reference sequence).

The chain combines TRBV9 with TRBJ1-2; TRBD1 matches 9 bases. Germline trimming cut 0 bases from V and 4 bases from J; bases unmatched to any gene: 10. CDR3 size: 17 residues. CDR1 and CDR2 from the germline V gene are SGDLS and YYNGEE. The CDR3 DNA is TGTGCCAGCAGCGTAGACCCTGGTCCGACAGGGGGCTATGGCTACACCTTC. Protein: CASSVDPGPTGGYGYTF.

There are a few counts of this clone. This chain joins TRBV28 and TRBJ2-5; tentatively, D is TRBD1 or TRBD2 (6 bases each). The germline V gene encodes CDR1 MDHEN and CDR2 SYDVKM. This CDR3 contains 15 residues. Trimming left V 5 bases short and J 2 bases short, with 15 bases between. In DNA form, the CDR3 reads TGTGCCAGCAGTCCCCAGGGGCGGGGTCAAGAGACCCAGTACTTC. It codes for CASSPQGRGQETQYF. Using reference TRBV28 and TRBJ2-5 for the parts outside the CDR3, the full variable domain is DVKVTQSSRYLVKRTGEKVFLECVQDMDHENMFWYRQDPGLGLRLIYFSYDVKMKEKGDIPEGYSVSREKKERFSLILESASTNQTSMYLCASSPQGRGQETQYFGPGTRLLVL.

The J gene is TRBJ1-2, the V gene TRBV4-3; the D gene is possibly TRBD1 (5 bases). CDR1 is LGHNA, CDR2 YSLEER, per germline. The ends were cut back, 0 bases at V and 3 bases at J, with 11 bases in the middle. The CDR3 consists of 15 residues. CDR3 region: CASSQDFGGDYGYTF. In DNA form, the CDR3 reads TGCGCCAGCAGCCAAGATTTTGGGGGTGACTATGGCTACACCTTC.

The gene calls are TRBV5-6 and TRBJ2-6; D uncertain. The V gene lost 0 bases and the J gene lost 4 bases, with 11 bases spanning the gap. Germline V lookup: CDR1 SGHDT, CDR2 YYEEEE. CDR3 length: 16 residues. The CDR3 spells CASSLAFNTGANVLTF. CDR3 DNA sequence: TGTGCCAGCAGCTTGGCCTTTAATACCGGGGCCAACGTCCTGACTTTC.